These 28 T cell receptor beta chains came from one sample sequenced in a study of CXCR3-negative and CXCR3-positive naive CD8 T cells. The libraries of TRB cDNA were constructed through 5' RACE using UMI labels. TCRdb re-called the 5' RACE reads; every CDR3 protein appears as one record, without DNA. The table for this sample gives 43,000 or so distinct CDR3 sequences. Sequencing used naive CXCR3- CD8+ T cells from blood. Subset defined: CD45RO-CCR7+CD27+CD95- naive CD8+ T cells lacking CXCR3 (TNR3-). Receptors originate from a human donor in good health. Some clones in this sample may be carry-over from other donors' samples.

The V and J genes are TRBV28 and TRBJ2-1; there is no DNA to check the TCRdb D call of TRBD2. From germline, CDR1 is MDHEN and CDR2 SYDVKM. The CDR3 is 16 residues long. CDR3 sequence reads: CASSLWTDYSYNEQFF.

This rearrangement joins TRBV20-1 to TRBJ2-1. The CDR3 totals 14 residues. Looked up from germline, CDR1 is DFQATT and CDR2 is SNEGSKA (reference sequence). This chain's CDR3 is CSARQTDQPPEQFF.

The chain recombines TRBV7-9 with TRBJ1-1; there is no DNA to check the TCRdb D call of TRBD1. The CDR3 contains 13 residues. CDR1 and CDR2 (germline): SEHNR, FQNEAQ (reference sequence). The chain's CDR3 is CASSLGQGAQAFF. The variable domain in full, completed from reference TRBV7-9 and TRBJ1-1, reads DTGVSQNPRHKITKRGQNVTFRCDPISEHNRLYWYRQTLGQGPEFLTYFQNEAQLEKSRLLSDRFSAERPKGSFSTLEIQRTEQGDSAMYLCASSLGQGAQAFFGQGTRLTVV.

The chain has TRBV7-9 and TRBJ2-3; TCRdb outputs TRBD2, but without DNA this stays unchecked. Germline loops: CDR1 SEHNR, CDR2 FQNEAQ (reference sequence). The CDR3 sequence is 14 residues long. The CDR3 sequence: CASTPTRGTDTQYF.

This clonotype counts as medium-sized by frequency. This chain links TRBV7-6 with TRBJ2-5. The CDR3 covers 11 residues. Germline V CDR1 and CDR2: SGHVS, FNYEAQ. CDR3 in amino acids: CASSLDETQYF.

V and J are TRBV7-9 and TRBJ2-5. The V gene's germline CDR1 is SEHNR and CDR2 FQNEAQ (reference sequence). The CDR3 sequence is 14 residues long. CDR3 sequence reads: CASSLPSHQETQYF.

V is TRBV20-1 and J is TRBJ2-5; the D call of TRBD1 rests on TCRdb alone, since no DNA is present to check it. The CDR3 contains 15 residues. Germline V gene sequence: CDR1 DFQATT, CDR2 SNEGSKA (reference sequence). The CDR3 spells CSARDSGIGFETQYF.

The CDR3 protein is CASTPGLAGGSYNEQFF. This rearrangement joins TRBV27 to TRBJ2-1; as DNA is missing, the TRBD2 call by TCRdb cannot be tested. Germline CDR1 is MNHEY and CDR2 is SMNVEV (reference sequence). The CDR3 runs to 17 residues.

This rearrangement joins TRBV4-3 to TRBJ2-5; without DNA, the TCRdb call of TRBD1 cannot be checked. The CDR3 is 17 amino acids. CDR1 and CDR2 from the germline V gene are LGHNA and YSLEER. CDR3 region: CASSQDVGTGAQETQYF.

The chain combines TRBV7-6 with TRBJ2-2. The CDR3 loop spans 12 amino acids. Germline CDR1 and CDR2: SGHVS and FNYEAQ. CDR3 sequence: CASSLVVGELFF.

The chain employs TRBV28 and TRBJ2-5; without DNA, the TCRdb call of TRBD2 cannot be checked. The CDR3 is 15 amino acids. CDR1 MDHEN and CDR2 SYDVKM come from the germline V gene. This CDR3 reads CASSLPGTAEETQYF. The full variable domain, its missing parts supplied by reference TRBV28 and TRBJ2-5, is DVKVTQSSRYLVKRTGEKVFLECVQDMDHENMFWYRQDPGLGLRLIYFSYDVKMKEKGDIPEGYSVSREKKERFSLILESASTNQTSMYLCASSLPGTAEETQYFGPGTRLLVL.

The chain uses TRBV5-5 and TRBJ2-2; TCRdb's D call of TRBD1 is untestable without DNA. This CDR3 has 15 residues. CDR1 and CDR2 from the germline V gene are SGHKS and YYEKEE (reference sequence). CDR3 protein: CASSLRGPATGELFF.

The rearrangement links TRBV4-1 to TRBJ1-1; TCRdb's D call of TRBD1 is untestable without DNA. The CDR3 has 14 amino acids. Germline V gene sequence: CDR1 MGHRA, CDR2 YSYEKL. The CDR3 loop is CASSQGPGGDSAFF.

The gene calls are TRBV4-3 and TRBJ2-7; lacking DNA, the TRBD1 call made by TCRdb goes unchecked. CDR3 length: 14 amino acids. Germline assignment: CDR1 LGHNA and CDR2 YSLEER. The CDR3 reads CASSQGAGSHEQYF.

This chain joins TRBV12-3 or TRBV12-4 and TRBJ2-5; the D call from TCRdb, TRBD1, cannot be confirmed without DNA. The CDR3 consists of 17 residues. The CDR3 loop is CASSLAPPGTGEETQYF.

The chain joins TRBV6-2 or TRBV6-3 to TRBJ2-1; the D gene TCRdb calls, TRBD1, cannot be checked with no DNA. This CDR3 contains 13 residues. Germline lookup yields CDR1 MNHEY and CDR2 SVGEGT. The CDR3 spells CASGAGTYNEQFF.

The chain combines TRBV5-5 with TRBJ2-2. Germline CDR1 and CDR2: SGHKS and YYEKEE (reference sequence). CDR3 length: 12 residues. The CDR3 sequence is CASSLDSGELFF.

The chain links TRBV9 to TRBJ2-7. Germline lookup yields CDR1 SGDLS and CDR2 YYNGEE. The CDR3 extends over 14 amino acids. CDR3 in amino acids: CASSVDGEHYEQYF.

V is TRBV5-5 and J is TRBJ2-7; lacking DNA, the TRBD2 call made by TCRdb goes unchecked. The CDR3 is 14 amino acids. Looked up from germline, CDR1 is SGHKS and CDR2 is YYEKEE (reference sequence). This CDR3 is CASSLALAGAEQYF.

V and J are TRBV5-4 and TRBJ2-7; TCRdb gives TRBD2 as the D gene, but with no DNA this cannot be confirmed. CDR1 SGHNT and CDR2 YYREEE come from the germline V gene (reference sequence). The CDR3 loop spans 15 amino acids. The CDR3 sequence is CASSGTGTSIYEQYF.

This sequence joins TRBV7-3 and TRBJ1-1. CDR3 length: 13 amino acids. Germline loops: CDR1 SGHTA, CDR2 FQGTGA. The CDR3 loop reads CASSLYFRTEAFF.

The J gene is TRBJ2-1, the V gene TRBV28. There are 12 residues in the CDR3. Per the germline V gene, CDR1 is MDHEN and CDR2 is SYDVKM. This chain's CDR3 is CASTMTNNEQFF. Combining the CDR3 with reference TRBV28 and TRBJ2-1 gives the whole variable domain DVKVTQSSRYLVKRTGEKVFLECVQDMDHENMFWYRQDPGLGLRLIYFSYDVKMKEKGDIPEGYSVSREKKERFSLILESASTNQTSMYLCASTMTNNEQFFGPGTRLTVL.

The CDR3 protein is CASSKGRGGSNQPQHF. This chain connects TRBV21-1 to TRBJ1-5. TRBV21-1 is a pseudogene locus. The CDR3 is made up of 16 amino acids.

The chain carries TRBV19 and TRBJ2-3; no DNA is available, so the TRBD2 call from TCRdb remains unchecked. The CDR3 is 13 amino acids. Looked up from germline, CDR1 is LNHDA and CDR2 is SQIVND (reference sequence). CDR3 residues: CASRTGRADTQYF.

This chain's CDR3 is CASSPPPGQWGTEAFF. The chain recombines TRBV28 with TRBJ1-1; the D call from TCRdb, TRBD1, cannot be confirmed without DNA. Germline lookup yields CDR1 MDHEN and CDR2 SYDVKM. This CDR3 comprises 16 residues.

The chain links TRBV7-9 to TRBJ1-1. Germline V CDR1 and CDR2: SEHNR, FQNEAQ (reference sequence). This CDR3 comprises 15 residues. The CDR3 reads CASSSVSVVNTEAFF.

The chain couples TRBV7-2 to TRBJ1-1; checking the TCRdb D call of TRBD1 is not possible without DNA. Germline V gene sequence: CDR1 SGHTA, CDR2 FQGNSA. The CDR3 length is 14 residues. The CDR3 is CASSFDAQFAEAFF.

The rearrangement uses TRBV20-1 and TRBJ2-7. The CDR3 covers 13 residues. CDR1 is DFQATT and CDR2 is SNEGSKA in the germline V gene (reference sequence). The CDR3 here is CSARVIGRYEQYF.